This TCR beta chain is from a study of T-cell memory formation after mild COVID-19. Note on this clonotype: Its specificity is not known.

The CDR3 runs 16 residues. Germline V gene data show CDR1 as SEHNR and CDR2 as FQNEAQ (reference sequence). Trimming took 5 bases from V and 1 from J; bases not matched to a gene: 10. One entry per CDR3 protein results from TCRdb running MiXCR on the 5' RACE reads. The data hold roughly 80,000 distinct CDR3 sequences, with about 14% observed a single time. Regarding the study as a whole: A subset of responding clones appeared in pre-infection memory, suggesting cross-reactive memory joined. Contracting CD4+ clones lay largely in CM and EM, with CD8+ ones residing in EMRA.

The clonotype originates from an adult woman who had mild COVID-19 (a few samples of this study predate the infection). Cell type and time point are not known. The rearrangement joins TRBV7-9 to TRBJ1-2, with TRBD1 matching over 7 bases. Sequencing was carried out using PBMCs or a T cell subset sorted from them (not recorded which). CDR3 protein: CASSPLGGQFNYGYTF. In nucleotides, the CDR3 is TGTGCCAGCAGCCCACTCGGGGGACAGTTTAACTATGGCTACACCTTC.